A selection of T cell receptor beta chains follows, all from one sample in a study of T cell responses to AZD1222 COVID-19 vaccine. Assay: immunoSEQ multiplex PCR; the TCRdb copy retains only in-frame clones and omits some. The sample includes about 140,000 clones, roughly 91% seen only once; the top ten take approximately 6.5%. Specimen: peripheral blood, collected 28 days after the second AZD1222 dose. The source of these receptors is an adult who received the AZD1222 COVID-19 vaccine. The CDR3 runs from the conserved cysteine through the conserved F or W. Fields, in order: clone size, J gene, V gene, D gene, CDR3 protein, CDR3 DNA. A D gene is named only where the DNA matches it firmly. Where a row states a size, it is once, few, many or the class of an expanded clone; other rows omit it.

clone size: -
J gene: TRBJ1-3
V gene: TRBV5-3
D gene: TRBD1
CDR3 protein: CARSTGDGNTIYF
CDR3 DNA: TGTGCCAGAAGTACAGGGGATGGAAACACCATATATTTT

clone size: -
J gene: TRBJ2-7
V gene: TRBV6-5
D gene: -
CDR3 protein: CASSRRVGSYEQYF
CDR3 DNA: TGTGCCAGCAGTCGGAGGGTGGGATCCTACGAGCAGTACTTC

clone size: -
J gene: TRBJ2-1
V gene: TRBV11-3
D gene: -
CDR3 protein: CASSRQAPYNEQFF
CDR3 DNA: TGTGCCAGCAGCCGACAGGCTCCGTACAATGAGCAGTTCTTC

clone size: -
J gene: TRBJ1-2
V gene: TRBV5-1
D gene: -
CDR3 protein: CASSSGRTYGYTF
CDR3 DNA: TGCGCCAGCAGTTCAGGACGGACCTATGGCTACACCTTC

clone size: -
J gene: TRBJ2-1
V gene: TRBV7-3
D gene: -
CDR3 protein: CASSLSSYNEQFF
CDR3 DNA: TGTGCCAGCAGCTTATCGAGTTACAATGAGCAGTTCTTC

clone size: -
J gene: TRBJ2-3
V gene: TRBV10-3
D gene: TRBD2
CDR3 protein: CAINERGASADTQYF
CDR3 DNA: TGTGCCATCAACGAGCGGGGGGCTTCTGCAGATACGCAGTATTTT

clone size: -
J gene: TRBJ2-1
V gene: TRBV19
D gene: TRBD2
CDR3 protein: CASYGTSGNEQFF
CDR3 DNA: TGTGCCAGCTACGGGACTAGCGGTAATGAGCAGTTCTTC

clone size: medium-sized
J gene: TRBJ1-6
V gene: TRBV6-1
D gene: TRBD1
CDR3 protein: CASSEATGGSPLHF
CDR3 DNA: TGTGCCAGCAGTGAAGCTACAGGGGGATCACCCCTCCACTTT

clone size: -
J gene: TRBJ2-1
V gene: TRBV11-3
D gene: TRBD1
CDR3 protein: CASRRRTGPGQNYNEQFF
CDR3 DNA: TGTGCCAGCAGAAGGAGAACGGGTCCGGGACAGAACTACAATGAGCAGTTCTTC

clone size: -
J gene: TRBJ1-2
V gene: TRBV7-9
D gene: -
CDR3 protein: CASSLVEGGGYTF
CDR3 DNA: TGTGCCAGCAGCTTAGTTGAGGGGGGCGGCTACACCTTC

clone size: -
J gene: TRBJ1-5
V gene: TRBV6-5
D gene: -
CDR3 protein: CASSPGRGGNQPQHF
CDR3 DNA: TGTGCCAGCAGTCCAGGGCGGGGAGGCAATCAGCCCCAGCATTTT

clone size: -
J gene: TRBJ1-5
V gene: TRBV5-6
D gene: -
CDR3 protein: CASNQVRPRGFLSQPQHF
CDR3 DNA: TGTGCCAGCAACCAGGTCCGCCCTCGGGGGTTCTTGAGTCAGCCCCAGCATTTT

clone size: -
J gene: TRBJ2-3
V gene: TRBV7-9
D gene: -
CDR3 protein: CASSDIRTTRTDTQYF
CDR3 DNA: TGTGCCAGCAGCGACATCCGGACTACCCGCACAGATACGCAGTATTTT

clone size: -
J gene: TRBJ1-1
V gene: TRBV7-2
D gene: TRBD1
CDR3 protein: CASSLVLWEGAGGGFF
CDR3 DNA: TGTGCCAGCAGCTTAGTCCTGTGGGAGGGGGCCGGCGGGGGTTTCTTT

clone size: -
J gene: TRBJ2-1
V gene: TRBV7-3
D gene: TRBD2
CDR3 protein: CASSSPSGGASMKQFF
CDR3 DNA: TGTGCCAGCAGCAGCCCCTCGGGGGGAGCCTCAATGAAGCAGTTCTTC

clone size: -
J gene: TRBJ1-2
V gene: TRBV2
D gene: -
CDR3 protein: CASSESRTLYGYTF
CDR3 DNA: TGTGCCAGCAGTGAATCTCGGACCCTCTATGGCTACACCTTC

clone size: -
J gene: TRBJ2-1
V gene: TRBV19
D gene: -
CDR3 protein: CASSVRETVGHSPFF
CDR3 DNA: TGTGCCAGTAGTGTCAGGGAAACGGTTGGACACAGTCCGTTCTTC

clone size: once
J gene: TRBJ1-2
V gene: TRBV5-5
D gene: TRBD1
CDR3 protein: CASSFTGGLNYGYTF
CDR3 DNA: TGTGCCAGCAGCTTCACAGGGGGGCTAAACTATGGCTACACCTTC

clone size: -
J gene: TRBJ1-4
V gene: TRBV12-3/TRBV12-4
D gene: -
CDR3 protein: CASSSTMELFF
CDR3 DNA: TGTGCCAGCAGTTCAACGATGGAACTGTTTTTT

clone size: -
J gene: TRBJ2-7
V gene: TRBV6-2/TRBV6-3
D gene: -
CDR3 protein: CASSYFSSYEQYF
CDR3 DNA: TGTGCCAGCAGTTACTTCAGCTCCTACGAGCAGTACTTC

clone size: -
J gene: TRBJ1-2
V gene: TRBV6-6
D gene: -
CDR3 protein: CASSYPTDFTNYGYTF
CDR3 DNA: TGTGCCAGCAGTTACCCCACGGACTTCACTAACTATGGCTACACCTTC

clone size: -
J gene: TRBJ1-2
V gene: TRBV2
D gene: -
CDR3 protein: CASSPDGDWGYTF
CDR3 DNA: TGTGCCAGCTCACCCGATGGAGACTGGGGCTACACCTTC

clone size: once
J gene: TRBJ2-7
V gene: TRBV30
D gene: -
CDR3 protein: CAWSQLRGSYEQYF
CDR3 DNA: TGTGCCTGGAGTCAATTGAGGGGGTCCTACGAGCAGTACTTC

clone size: -
J gene: TRBJ1-1
V gene: TRBV19
D gene: TRBD1
CDR3 protein: CASSPYRGRNTEAFF
CDR3 DNA: TGTGCCAGTAGTCCGTACAGGGGCCGTAACACTGAAGCTTTCTTT

clone size: -
J gene: TRBJ1-1
V gene: TRBV12-3/TRBV12-4
D gene: -
CDR3 protein: CASSSRLGRAFF
CDR3 DNA: TGTGCCAGCAGTTCCCGGCTGGGACGGGCTTTCTTT

clone size: once
J gene: TRBJ1-2
V gene: TRBV12-3/TRBV12-4
D gene: -
CDR3 protein: CASSLELGGYTF
CDR3 DNA: TGTGCCAGCAGTTTAGAGCTGGGTGGCTACACCTTC

clone size: -
J gene: TRBJ1-3
V gene: TRBV28
D gene: -
CDR3 protein: CASSFGRNSGNTIYF
CDR3 DNA: TGTGCCAGCAGTTTTGGTAGGAACTCTGGAAACACCATATATTTT

clone size: -
J gene: TRBJ1-3
V gene: TRBV19
D gene: -
CDR3 protein: CASRTRSSGNTIYF
CDR3 DNA: TGTGCCAGTAGGACACGAAGCTCTGGAAACACCATATATTTT